This T cell receptor (beta chain) emerged from a study of T-cell memory formation after mild COVID-19 (dated by TCRdb to about 2021). For the study in its entirety: Most TCR sequence clusters were specific to one of the two donors. In two donors, T-cell clones that expanded and contracted after mild COVID-19 were tracked by sequencing TCRalpha and TCRbeta repertoires over time. Two young, previously healthy adult volunteers made up the cohort, one male and one female. What the work shows at the level of the full study, not this receptor alone: Balanced CD4/CD8 phenotypes were observed for clones contracting from day 15 to 85, whereas a bias towards CD4+ was observed for a second wave of clones expanding from day 15 to 37. Contracting CD4+ clones were located mainly in the CM and EM memory subsets, whereas CD8+ clones were found to be enriched in EMRA. SARS-CoV-2 specificity was not confirmed for the second-wave clones peaking on day 37. The study covered only a couple of mild cases, and larger cohorts including severe cases with pre-infection samples were considered necessary. The detection of some responding clones in pre-infection memory suggests that pre-existing cross-reactive memory T cells joined the SARS-CoV-2 response.

Concerning this clonotype itself: The specificity of this receptor is unknown. Base-call qualities are not available, and no considerably larger clone is one nucleotide away.

The germline V gene sets CDR1 to MNHEY and CDR2 to SVGEGT. The CDR3 starts with the cysteine, ends with the phenylalanine, and has 15 residues. Only the CDR3 part of the read is kept: 45 bases, read in frame from the first base. Germline trimming amounts to 7 bases on V and 1 base on J, with 5 as the count of junction bases outside the gene matches. The data were produced on an Illumina NovaSeq 6000. cDNA libraries for TCRalpha and TCRbeta were prepared by 5'RACE using constant-segment primers, with sample barcodes and unique molecular identifiers added. RNA was extracted from every sample with Trizol reagent. The libraries were amplified in two PCR steps, and the second step added a second sample barcode and Illumina TruSeq adapters. Sequencing of the libraries was done on an Illumina NovaSeq, producing 2 x 150 bp paired-end reads. On the authors' methods: Demultiplexing of reads and collapsing into UMI-guided consensus sequences were performed with migec v1.2.7. With mixcr v2.1.11, UMI consensuses were aligned to TRA and TRB V and J templates and assembled into clonotypes. A clonotype was counted as expanded or contracted only if both edgeR and NoisET called the change significant, with noise models trained on biological replicates. For edgeR calls, the cutoffs were a false discovery rate-adjusted p below 0.01 and a log2 fold-change threshold of 1. As an exploratory analysis of dynamics, max-normalized trajectories of the 1000 most abundant clonotypes were examined by PCA with hierarchical clustering. Each responding clone was given a CD4 or CD8 phenotype based on the CD4+ and CD8+ repertoires, which had been sequenced separately. TCRdb applied fastp at Q25 and MiXCR to the public reads, then kept only in-frame beta chains. Rows matching on CDR3 protein sequence are summarized as one entry with the most common DNA and genes. The V and J calls here are based on TCRdb, not the publication. The sample table contains hundreds of thousands of distinct CDR3 sequences; only one count was recorded for less than 20% of them. Of the sample, 2.1% is held by the ten largest clones.

PBMCs were isolated by Ficoll-Paque density gradient centrifugation. The sample consisted of PBMCs or a T cell subset sorted from them (not recorded which). The TCR comes from an adult woman who had mild COVID-19 (a few samples of this study predate the infection). The sample titles of this study are shuffled in the database, so cell type and time point are left out; the donor was told from shared clones. This sequence uses TRBV6-2 or TRBV6-3 and TRBJ1-5; 9 central nucleotides agree with TRBD1. The DNA reads as follows: TGTGCCAGCAAAACAGGGGGCGTAAGCAATCAGCCCCAGCATTTT. Its protein is CASKTGGVSNQPQHF.